This TCR beta chain stems from a study of blood T cell repertoires in COVID-19. Study context: Donors in the United States, Italy and Spain gave samples during acute or convalescent COVID-19. The cDNA or gDNA used as material had been derived from T cells, B-cell-depleted T cells, or PBMCs.

This clone showed up just once. Authors' processing steps: Estimation of nucleated cell counts relied on the amplification of reference gene primers. Measured with immunoSEQ multiplex PCR; TCRdb has only the in-frame clones, and not every one. V, J and clone size are taken as reported in that table, and D and trimming were inferred from the DNA itself. Among roughly 97,000 clones, around four fifths were seen once, and the ten largest hold 4% to 5.5%. Trimming took 7 bases from V and 8 from J, leaving 6 bases between them. CDR3 size: 11 residues. The chain is built from TRBV12-3 or TRBV12-4 and TRBJ1-6; D unresolved. The receptor was isolated from a man in his fifties or sixties with acute or convalescent COVID-19. Input material: peripheral blood. This chain's CDR3 is CASMGDSPLHF. The CDR3, as DNA: TGTGCCAGCATGGGCGATTCACCCCTCCACTTT.